Sequencing of this T cell receptor (beta chain) was carried out in a study of blood T cells in healthy people across ages. A J-beta primer mix and a sample-barcoded 5' primer were used in a second PCR of roughly 6 to 11 cycles. Unique molecular identifiers of 12 random nucleotides labeled each cDNA. MiXCR, applied by TCRdb to the 5' RACE reads, yields one record per CDR3 protein. The data contain some 550,000 distinct CDR3 sequences, under 55% of them seen just once; the ten biggest clones take up around 23%. V lost 4 bases and J 8 bases, leaving 13 bases between the germline ends. Germline loops: CDR1 SGHRS, CDR2 YFSETQ. This CDR3 region has 14 residues.

The clonotype was recovered from a man aged 80 or over in good health. What was sequenced was blood. The rearrangement links TRBV5-1 to TRBJ1-6; D unresolved. The CDR3 region has the DNA TGCGCCAGCAGCGCTGTTAATTCGGATTCACCCCTCCACTTT. Protein sequence: CASSAVNSDSPLHF.